The entry below describes one T cell receptor beta chain. The source of the sample is a study of technical replicates of blood from a few donors. Sequencing was performed with immunoSEQ multiplex PCR; in TCRdb, only in-frame clones are kept and a portion is missing. The table has roughly 57,000 clones, 90% to 95% seen once. Germline V gene data show CDR1 as SGHRS and CDR2 as YFSETQ. The CDR3 totals 14 residues. Trimming shortened V by 4 bases and J by 10 bases, and 15 bases separated the two germline ends. The source of this sequence is a human donor in good health. Some clones in this sample may be carry-over from other donors' samples. Sequences were obtained from PBMCs. The genes are TRBV5-1 and TRBJ1-6; D gene ambiguous. The CDR3 is CASSPSGGYSPLHF. DNA of the CDR3: TGCGCCAGCAGCCCTTCGGGAGGCTACTCACCCCTCCACTTT.